The TCR beta chain described here comes from a study of T cells in Graves' hyperthyroidism and ophthalmopathy. Overall study context: Peripheral blood sampling occurred at initial diagnosis, before any treatment.

The PBMCs studied were ones that came from 10 ml fresh peripheral blood. The length of the CDR3 is 14 residues. With 0 bases removed from V and 5 bases from J, the gap between germline ends came to 11 bases. CDR1 is GTSNPN, CDR2 SVGIG, per germline (reference sequence). Regions amplified from RNA transcripts were the TCR beta CDR3 regions. The HTBI primer set served for first-round RT-PCR of the TCR CDR3. TCRdb re-called the multiplex PCR reads through MiXCR, storing one row per CDR3 protein. The sample carries approximately 560,000 distinct CDR3 sequences, around 14% recorded once. The sample holds many counts of this clonotype.

This TCR was recovered from a woman aged 25 to 39 with Graves' hyperthyroidism. The chain uses TRBV30 and TRBJ1-5; possible D gene TRBD1, 5 bases. Specimen: blood. The CDR3 region is CAWSVMGEDQPQHF. DNA for the CDR3: TGTGCCTGGAGTGTAATGGGGGAAGATCAGCCCCAGCATTTT.